The rows below give T cell receptor beta chains drawn from one sample of a study of blood T cell repertoires in COVID-19. Method: immunoSEQ multiplex PCR; TCRdb's copy keeps in-frame clones and lacks some. This sample carries some 140,000 clones, around 87% of them seen once, and the ten largest clones take approximately 20%. Sequenced: peripheral blood. All receptors come from a woman aged 50 to 60 who had recovered from COVID-19. The CDR3 runs from the conserved cysteine through the conserved F or W. A D gene is named only where the DNA matches it firmly. Rows may omit the clone size; those that give it use once, few, many or a size class.

V: TRBV7-2; J: TRBJ1-3; size: NA; D: NA; CDR3: CASSSQGLSGNTIYF; DNA: TGTGCCAGCAGCTCCCAGGGATTATCTGGAAACACCATATATTTT
V: TRBV5-1; J: TRBJ2-1; size: NA; D: TRBD2; CDR3: CASSPGTSGRIGNEQFF; DNA: TGCGCCAGCAGCCCGGGGACTAGCGGGAGGATTGGCAATGAGCAGTTCTTC
V: TRBV7-3; J: TRBJ2-7; size: NA; D: NA; CDR3: CASSLSGSAFGEQYF; DNA: TGTGCCAGCAGCTTATCTGGTAGCGCCTTTGGCGAGCAGTACTTC
V: TRBV24-1; J: TRBJ1-5; size: NA; D: NA; CDR3: CATSDLGGLSNQPQHF; DNA: TGTGCCACCAGTGACCTCGGGGGGCTTAGCAATCAGCCCCAGCATTTT
V: TRBV28; J: TRBJ2-7; size: NA; D: TRBD2; CDR3: CASSSPGLAAEQYF; DNA: TGTGCCAGCAGTTCTCCGGGACTAGCGGCCGAGCAGTACTTC
V: TRBV2; J: TRBJ2-5; size: NA; D: TRBD1; CDR3: CASSSQGLGQTQYF; DNA: TGTGCCAGCAGCTCACAGGGGTTGGGGCAGACCCAGTACTTC
V: TRBV7-3; J: TRBJ2-2; size: NA; D: TRBD2; CDR3: CASSRRAGVSTGELFF; DNA: TGTGCCAGCAGCCGACGAGCGGGGGTTAGCACCGGGGAGCTGTTTTTT
V: TRBV5-1; J: TRBJ1-2; size: NA; D: NA; CDR3: CASSFGWSTYGYTF; DNA: TGCGCCAGCAGCTTCGGCTGGAGCACCTATGGCTACACCTTC
V: TRBV19; J: TRBJ1-5; size: NA; D: NA; CDR3: CASSPGRSQHF; DNA: TGTGCCAGTAGTCCAGGGAGGTCCCAGCATTTT
V: TRBV19; J: TRBJ2-3; size: few; D: TRBD2; CDR3: CASRLAGTDTQYF; DNA: TGTGCCAGTAGACTAGCGGGCACAGATACGCAGTATTTT
V: TRBV7-2; J: TRBJ2-1; size: few; D: TRBD2; CDR3: CASSRIGTSMNEQFF; DNA: TGTGCCAGCAGCCGTATAGGGACTAGCATGAATGAGCAGTTCTTC
V: TRBV19; J: TRBJ1-1; size: NA; D: TRBD1; CDR3: CASSGHRGVNTEAFF; DNA: TGTGCCAGTAGTGGCCACAGGGGTGTGAACACTGAAGCTTTCTTT
V: TRBV5-1; J: TRBJ2-3; size: NA; D: TRBD1; CDR3: CASSRGTGNTDTQYF; DNA: TGCGCCAGCAGCCGCGGGACAGGGAACACAGATACGCAGTATTTT
V: TRBV4-1; J: TRBJ2-2; size: NA; D: NA; CDR3: CASSQVLNPSGELFF; DNA: TGCGCCAGCAGCCAAGTTTTGAACCCCAGCGGGGAGCTGTTTTTT
V: TRBV4-2; J: TRBJ1-2; size: many; D: NA; CDR3: CASSQTTGFYTF; DNA: TGTGCCAGCAGCCAAACTACAGGGTTCTACACCTTC